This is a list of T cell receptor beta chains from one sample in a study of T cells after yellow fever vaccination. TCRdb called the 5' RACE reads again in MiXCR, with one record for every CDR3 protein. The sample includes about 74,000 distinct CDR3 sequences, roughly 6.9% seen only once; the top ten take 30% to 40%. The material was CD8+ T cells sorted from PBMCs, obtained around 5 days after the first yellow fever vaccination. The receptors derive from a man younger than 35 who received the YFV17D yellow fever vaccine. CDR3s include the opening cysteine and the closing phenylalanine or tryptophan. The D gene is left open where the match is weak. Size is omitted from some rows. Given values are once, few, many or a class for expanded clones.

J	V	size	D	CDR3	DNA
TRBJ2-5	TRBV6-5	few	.	CASRRGPVETQYF	TGTGCCAGCAGGCGGGGGCCCGTAGAGACCCAGTACTTC
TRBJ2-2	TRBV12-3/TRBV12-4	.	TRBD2	CASSQGTSGPHTGELFF	TGTGCCAGCAGTCAGGGGACTAGCGGTCCCCACACCGGGGAGCTGTTTTTT
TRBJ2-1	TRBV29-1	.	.	CSVEDRHHYNEQFF	TGCAGCGTTGAAGACCGGCACCACTACAATGAGCAGTTCTTC
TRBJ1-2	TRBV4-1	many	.	CASSQEQQSNYGYTF	TGCGCCAGCAGCCAAGAACAACAGAGTAACTATGGCTACACCTTC
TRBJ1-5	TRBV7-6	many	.	CASSLGSGYSNQPQHF	TGTGCCAGCAGCTTAGGGTCGGGTTATAGCAATCAGCCCCAGCATTTT
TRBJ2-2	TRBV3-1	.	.	CACCQVLVGPNTGELFF	TGTGCCTGCTGCCAAGTATTGGTCGGGCCAAACACCGGGGAGCTGTTTTTT
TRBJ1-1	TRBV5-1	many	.	CASSLALLAPEAFF	TGCGCCAGCAGCTTGGCCCTTTTAGCTCCTGAAGCTTTCTTT
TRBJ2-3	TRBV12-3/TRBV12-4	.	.	CASSFSVDTQYF	TGTGCCAGCAGTTTCTCGGTGGATACGCAGTATTTT
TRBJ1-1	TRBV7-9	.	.	CASSSRTAQNTEAFF	TGTGCCAGCAGCTCCCGGACGGCGCAGAACACTGAAGCTTTCTTT
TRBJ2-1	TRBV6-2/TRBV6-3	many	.	CASSTGTVYNEQFF	TGTGCCAGCAGTACCGGGACGGTTTACAATGAGCAGTTCTTC
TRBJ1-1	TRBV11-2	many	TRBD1	CASSLGEGGGTEAFF	TGTGCCAGCAGCTTAGGGGAAGGGGGCGGCACTGAAGCTTTCTTT
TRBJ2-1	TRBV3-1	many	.	CASSLGYNEQFF	TGTGCCAGCAGCCTTGGTTACAATGAGCAGTTCTTC
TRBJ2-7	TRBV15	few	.	CATSRDGGQYF	TGTGCCACCAGCAGAGATGGTGGGCAGTACTTC
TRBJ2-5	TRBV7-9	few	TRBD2	CASSRTQRGDQETQYF	TGTGCCAGCAGCCGGACGCAGCGGGGGGATCAAGAGACCCAGTACTTC
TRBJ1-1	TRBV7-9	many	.	CASRTGGHFNTEAFF	TGTGCCAGTAGGACTGGGGGACATTTTAACACTGAAGCTTTCTTT
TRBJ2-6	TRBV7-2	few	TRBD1	CASTLRQGRGANVLTF	TGTGCCAGCACCTTACGACAGGGACGTGGGGCCAACGTCCTGACTTTC
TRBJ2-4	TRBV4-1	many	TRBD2	CASSHKKGTSSGGNIQYF	TGCGCCAGCAGCCACAAAAAGGGTACTAGTAGCGGGGGAAACATTCAGTACTTC
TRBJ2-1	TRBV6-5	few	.	CASTPLSAGRGNEQFF	TGTGCCAGCACCCCCTTATCTGCGGGCCGGGGGAATGAGCAGTTCTTC
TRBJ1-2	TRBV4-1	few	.	CASSHGQSLINYGYTF	TGCGCCAGCAGCCACGGACAGTCTCTGATTAACTATGGCTACACCTTC
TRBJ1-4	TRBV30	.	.	CAWIGGEKLFF	TGTGCCTGGATAGGGGGTGAAAAACTGTTTTTT
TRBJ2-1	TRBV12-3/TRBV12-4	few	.	CASSLLGDYNEQFF	TGTGCCAGCAGTTTATTGGGGGACTACAATGAGCAGTTCTTC
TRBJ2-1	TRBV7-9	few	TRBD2	CASSFSGGAEPYNEQFF	TGTGCCAGCAGCTTCTCCGGGGGGGCCGAACCGTACAATGAGCAGTTCTTC
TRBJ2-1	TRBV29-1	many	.	CSVESDSVYNEQFF	TGCAGCGTTGAAAGTGACAGCGTTTACAATGAGCAGTTCTTC
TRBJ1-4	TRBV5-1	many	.	CASSLAKAREDEKLFF	TGCGCCAGCAGCTTGGCCAAGGCGAGGGAGGATGAAAAACTGTTTTTT
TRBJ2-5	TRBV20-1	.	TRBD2	CSARPPNLAGAPVPQYF	TGCAGTGCTAGACCCCCGAATCTAGCGGGGGCCCCTGTGCCCCAGTACTTC
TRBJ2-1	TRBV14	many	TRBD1	CASSQVQGVGNEQFF	TGTGCCAGCAGCCAAGTCCAGGGGGTGGGCAATGAGCAGTTCTTC
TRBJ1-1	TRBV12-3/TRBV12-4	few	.	CASTPGTLGAFF	TGTGCCAGCACCCCCGGGACCCTCGGCGCTTTCTTT